This section outlines one T cell receptor beta chain sequence together with its context. No antigen is known for it. The length of the CDR3 is 11 residues. Germline lookup yields CDR1 ENHRY and CDR2 SYGVKD. Losses at the gene ends were 6 bases for V and 7 bases for J; bases not matched to a gene: 1. TCRdb recomputed calls from the reads with MiXCR, one row per CDR3 protein. Altogether 200,000 or so distinct CDR3 sequences are present, 28% being singletons, with the ten largest covering under 35%. The data are from a study of T cell repertoires in cytomegalovirus infection. Across the whole study: Public TCR beta signature analysis indicated the presence of both CMV infection and matching HLA type. Study observations and caveats: Dominant in the ex vivo response were TCR beta clonotypes restricted by HLA-C and specific for CMV.

This rearrangement joins TRBV10-3 to TRBJ1-2; 8 nucleotides align to TRBD1. The receptor was isolated from a human donor in good health (CMV status not recorded). Some clones in this sample may be carry-over from other donors' samples. Input material: PBMCs. Here the CDR3 reads CAISRGPGYTF. The CDR3, as DNA: TGTGCCATCAGCAGGGGGCCTGGCTACACCTTC.